This T cell receptor (beta chain) was captured in a study of cytomegalovirus exposure and HLA in healthy donors. The PCR was carried out with 60 Vbeta primers and 13 Jbeta primers. Sequencing used immunoSEQ multiplex PCR; TCRdb keeps in-frame clones, though not all of them. The sample has around 220,000 clones, around 79% seen once. Donors consisted of healthy bone marrow donors. CDR3 length: 18 amino acids. J gave up 5 bases and V 2 bases, and 17 bases lay outside the gene matches. Germline CDR1 is LGHNA and CDR2 is YSLEER. The TCR sequence derives from a man aged 18 to 30 in good health and CMV-seronegative. The sequencing input was PBMCs. The rearrangement links TRBV4-3 to TRBJ2-5; 7 positions match TRBD2. CDR3 nucleotide sequence: TGCGCCAGCAGCCAATTCTGGCAGCTCGGGCGGGAGTTCGAGACCCAGTACTTC. It encodes CASSQFWQLGREFETQYF.